The present TCR beta chain was sequenced within a study of shared clonotypes between healthy human individuals. TCRdb keeps only in-frame clones here, not all; method: immunoSEQ multiplex PCR. The sample includes over a million clones, approximately 78% of them seen just once. CD4+ cells yielded CD45RA+ naive and CD45RA-negative memory subsets. Germline CDR1 and CDR2: MGHRA and YSYEKL. The CDR3 is 15 residues long. Trimming took 1 base from V and 8 from J, leaving 17 bases between them. The material sequenced was memory CD4+ T cells from PBMCs. Subset given: CD45RA-negative fraction. The chain recombines TRBV4-1 with TRBJ1-1, with D unresolved. The clonotype comes from a man between 18 and 29 years old in good health. Some clones in this sample may be carry-over from other donors' samples. Written as DNA, the CDR3 is TGCGCCAGCAGCCAAGGGGCCCTAGGGCAGAACGAAGCTTTCTTT. Amino acid sequence: CASSQGALGQNEAFF.